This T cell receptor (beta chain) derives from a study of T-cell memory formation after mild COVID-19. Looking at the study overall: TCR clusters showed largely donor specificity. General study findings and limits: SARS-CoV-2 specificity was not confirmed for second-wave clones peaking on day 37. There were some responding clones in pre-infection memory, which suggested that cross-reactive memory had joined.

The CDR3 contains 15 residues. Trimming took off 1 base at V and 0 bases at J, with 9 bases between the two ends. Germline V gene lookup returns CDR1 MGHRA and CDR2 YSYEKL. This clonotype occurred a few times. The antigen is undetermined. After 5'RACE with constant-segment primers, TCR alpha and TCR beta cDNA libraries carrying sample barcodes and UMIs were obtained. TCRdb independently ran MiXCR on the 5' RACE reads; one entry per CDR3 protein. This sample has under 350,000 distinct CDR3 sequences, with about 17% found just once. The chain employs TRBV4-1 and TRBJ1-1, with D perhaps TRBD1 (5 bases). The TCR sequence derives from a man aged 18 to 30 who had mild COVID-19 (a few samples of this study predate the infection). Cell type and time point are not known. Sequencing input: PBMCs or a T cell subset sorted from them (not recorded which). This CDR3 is CASSQAGAVNTEAFF. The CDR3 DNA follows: TGCGCCAGCAGCCAAGCCGGGGCAGTGAACACTGAAGCTTTCTTT.